The 10 T cell receptor beta chains below all came from one sample that was sequenced in a study of OX40 agonist ivuxolimab in advanced cancers. TCRdb's table, derived via immunoSEQ multiplex PCR, lists solely in-frame clones and lacks some. The sample has over 35,000 clones; roughly 91% are singletons. The sample consisted of CD4+ or CD8+ T cells sorted from blood, taken in a trial of the OX40 agonist ivuxolimab. Every receptor here comes from an adult with an advanced solid tumor such as melanoma, head and neck, liver or kidney cancer.

The table lists this clone with a count of one. The rearrangement links TRBV2 to TRBJ1-2; D remains unclear. V lost 5 bases and J 4 bases, leaving 11 bases between the germline ends. Germline lookup yields CDR1 SNHLY and CDR2 FYNNEI. The CDR3 is 13 residues long. The CDR3 region has the DNA TGTGCCAGCAGTCTTGAGACGGGCTATGGCTACACCTTC. It translates to CASSLETGYGYTF.

This chain uses TRBV5-1 with TRBJ2-7; maybe TRBD1 (6 bases). The V end lost 4 bases, the J end lost 2 bases, and 13 bases lay between the germline ends. This CDR3 is 14 amino acids long. Per the germline V gene, CDR1 is SGHRS and CDR2 is YFSETQ. The CDR3 loop is CASSPDRGTYEQYF. The DNA for the CDR3 is TGCGCCAGCAGCCCGGACAGAGGGACCTACGAGCAGTACTTC.

The chain is built from TRBV7-9 and TRBJ1-3; D unresolved. Trimming removed 8 bases at V and 0 bases at J, with 14 bases between. Germline CDR1 reads SEHNR; CDR2 reads FQNEAQ (reference sequence). The CDR3 runs to 15 residues. CDR3 loop: CASVANVYSGNTIYF. CDR3 sequence (DNA): TGTGCCAGCGTAGCAAATGTATACTCTGGAAACACCATATATTTT.

This clone was seen once. The rearrangement uses TRBV28 and TRBJ2-7, with 8 positions matching TRBD2. The CDR3 spans 15 residues. V trimming: 5 bases; J trimming: 0 bases; junction bases outside the gene matches: 6. Germline V gene lookup returns CDR1 MDHEN and CDR2 SYDVKM. The CDR3 here is CASSRRGGNSYEQYF. Here the CDR3 DNA reads TGTGCCAGCAGTCGCCGGGGGGGCAACTCCTACGAGCAGTACTTC. The full variable domain, in which reference TRBV28 and TRBJ2-7 provide the parts outside the CDR3, is DVKVTQSSRYLVKRTGEKVFLECVQDMDHENMFWYRQDPGLGLRLIYFSYDVKMKEKGDIPEGYSVSREKKERFSLILESASTNQTSMYLCASSRRGGNSYEQYFGPGTRLTVT.

The sample holds one count of this clone. The chain has TRBV9 and TRBJ2-5; D perhaps matches TRBD2 (6 bases). The germline CDR1 and CDR2 sequences are SGDLS and YYNGEE. The CDR3 runs 14 residues. Trimming removed 2 bases from V and 1 base from J, with 9 bases in between. DNA for the CDR3: TGTGCCAGCAGCGTGGCCGGGAGCCAAGAGACCCAGTACTTC. Translated: CASSVAGSQETQYF.

The chain recombines TRBV6-1 with TRBJ2-3, with D perhaps assigned TRBD1 or TRBD2 (6 bases each). The CDR3 length is 20 residues. Looked up from germline, CDR1 is MNHNS and CDR2 is SASEGT. Deletions cut 2 bases from V and 0 bases from J, with 24 bases between. The CDR3 DNA follows: TGTGCCAGCAGTGAACGACTAGTGGGGGGCGAGGGATATAGCACAGATACGCAGTATTTT. This encodes CASSERLVGGEGYSTDTQYF.

V gene TRBV5-6 combines with J gene TRBJ2-5, with D tentatively TRBD1 (6 bases). The germline V gene has CDR1 SGHDT and CDR2 YYEEEE. The CDR3 is 15 amino acids. V was trimmed by 1 base and J by 0 bases, leaving 10 bases between them. The CDR3 loop reads CASSLMQGNQETQYF. The CDR3 region has the DNA TGTGCCAGCAGCTTGATGCAGGGGAACCAAGAGACCCAGTACTTC.

For the CDR3, the DNA is TGTGCCAGCAGCCCCCGGGGACAGTTTCAGCCCCAGCATTTT. It is translated as CASSPRGQFQPQHF. The chain employs TRBV7-2 and TRBJ1-5; 7 nucleotides line up with TRBD1. Losses at the gene ends were 5 bases for V and 6 bases for J; bases not matched to a gene: 7. The CDR3 consists of 14 residues. Looked up from germline, CDR1 is SGHTA and CDR2 is FQGNSA.

The chain combines TRBV20-1 with TRBJ2-7, with TRBD2 as a possible D gene (6 bases). The CDR3 runs to 11 residues. CDR1 and CDR2 from the germline V gene are DFQATT and SNEGSKA (reference sequence). The CDR3 protein is CVATSGGEQYF. In nucleotides, the CDR3 is TGCGTCGCAACTAGTGGGGGGGAGCAGTACTTC.

The chain has TRBV5-1 and TRBJ2-1; possible D gene TRBD2, 7 bases. Trimming pared 5 bases from V and 6 bases from J, leaving 12 bases between. CDR3 length: 13 residues. Germline values: CDR1 SGHRS, CDR2 YFSETQ. The CDR3 region has the DNA TGCGCCAGCAGGGTGGGGGGGCCCAATGAGCAGTTCTTC. Protein: CASRVGGPNEQFF.